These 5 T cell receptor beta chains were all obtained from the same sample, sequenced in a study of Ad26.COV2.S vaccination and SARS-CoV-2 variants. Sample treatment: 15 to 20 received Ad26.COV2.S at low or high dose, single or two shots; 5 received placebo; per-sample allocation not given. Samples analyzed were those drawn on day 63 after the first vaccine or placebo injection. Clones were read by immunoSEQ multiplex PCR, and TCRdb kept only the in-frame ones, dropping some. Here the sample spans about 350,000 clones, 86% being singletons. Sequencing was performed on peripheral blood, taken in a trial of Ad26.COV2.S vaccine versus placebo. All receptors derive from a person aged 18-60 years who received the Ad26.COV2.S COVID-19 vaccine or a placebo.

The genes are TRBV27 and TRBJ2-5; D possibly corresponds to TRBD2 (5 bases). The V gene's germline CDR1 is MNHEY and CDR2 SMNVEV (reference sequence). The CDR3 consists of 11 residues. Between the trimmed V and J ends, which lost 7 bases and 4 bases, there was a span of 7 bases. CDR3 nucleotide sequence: TGTGCCAGCATCCGGGGAGAGACCCAGTACTTC. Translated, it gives CASIRGETQYF.

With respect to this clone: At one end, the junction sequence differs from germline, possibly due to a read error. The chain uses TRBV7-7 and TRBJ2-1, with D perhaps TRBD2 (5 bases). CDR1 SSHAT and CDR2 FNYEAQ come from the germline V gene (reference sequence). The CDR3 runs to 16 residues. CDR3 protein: CASSPSGSGSYNEQFF. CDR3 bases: TGTGCTAGCAGCCCCTCGGGGTCGGGCTCCTACAATGAGCAGTTCTTC.

The CDR3 DNA reads as TGCGCCAGCAGCGACCATAGAGGAGATCTGGAAACAACCATATATTTT. Translation: CASSDHRGDLETTIYF. This chain connects TRBV5-1 to TRBJ1-3, with D unclear. CDR3 length equals 16 residues. The germline V gene has CDR1 SGHRS and CDR2 YFSETQ. Deletions cut 4 bases from V and 10 bases from J, with 24 bases between. Full variable domain (remainder filled in from reference TRBV5-1 and TRBJ1-3): KAGVTQTPRYLIKTRGQQVTLSCSPISGHRSVSWYQQTPGQGLQFLFEYFSETQRNKGNFPGRFSGRQFSNSRSEMNVSTLELGDSALYLCASSDHRGDLETTIYFGEGSWLTVV.

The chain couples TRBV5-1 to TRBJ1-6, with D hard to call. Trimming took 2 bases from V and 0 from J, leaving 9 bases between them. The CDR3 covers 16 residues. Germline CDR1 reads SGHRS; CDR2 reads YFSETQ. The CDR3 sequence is CASSFTEYSYNSPLHF. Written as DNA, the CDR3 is TGCGCCAGCAGCTTCACAGAATACTCCTATAATTCACCCCTCCACTTT.

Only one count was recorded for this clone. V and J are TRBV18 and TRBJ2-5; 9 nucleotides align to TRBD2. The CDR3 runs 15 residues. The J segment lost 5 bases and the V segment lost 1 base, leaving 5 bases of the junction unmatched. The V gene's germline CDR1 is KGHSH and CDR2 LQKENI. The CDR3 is CASSPLGLALETQYF. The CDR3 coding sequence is TGTGCCAGCTCACCACTTGGACTAGCGTTGGAGACCCAGTACTTC.